This TCR beta chain was sequenced during a study of regulatory T cells in long-lasting Graves disease. On the study more broadly: Newly diagnosed Graves' patients had taken antithyroid drugs under 3 months.

Germline V gives CDR1 GTSNPN, CDR2 SVGIG (reference sequence). The trim removed 5 bases at V and 2 bases at J, leaving 6 bases unmatched. There are 13 residues in the CDR3. The TCR beta library used iRepertoire HTBI primers with Arm-PCR amplification of CDR3. TCRdb re-called the multiplex PCR reads with MiXCR, one entry per CDR3 protein. Of hundreds of thousands of distinct CDR3 sequences in the sample, 16% are singletons; the top ten hold about 27%. The time point denotes: newly diagnosed GD, antithyroid drugs for less than 3 months. The authors made the TCR library using RNA they extracted from PBMCs. These same records also appear under a second study, on T cells in Graves' hyperthyroidism and ophthalmopathy. As reported in that work: Appearing also in blood were most of the thyroid clonotypes expanded above 0.001. Progression to ophthalmopathy was predicted a median of roughly 6.8 months early.

This material consisted of peripheral blood mononuclear cells (PBMCs), taken at new diagnosis, from a patient treated with antithyroid drugs. The chain links TRBV30 to TRBJ2-7; 7 positions match TRBD1. The TCR sequence derives from a man aged 40-50 years with Graves disease. CDR3 sequence (DNA): TGTGCCTGGGGCGGACAGGTAACCTACGAGCAGTACTTC. This encodes CAWGGQVTYEQYF.